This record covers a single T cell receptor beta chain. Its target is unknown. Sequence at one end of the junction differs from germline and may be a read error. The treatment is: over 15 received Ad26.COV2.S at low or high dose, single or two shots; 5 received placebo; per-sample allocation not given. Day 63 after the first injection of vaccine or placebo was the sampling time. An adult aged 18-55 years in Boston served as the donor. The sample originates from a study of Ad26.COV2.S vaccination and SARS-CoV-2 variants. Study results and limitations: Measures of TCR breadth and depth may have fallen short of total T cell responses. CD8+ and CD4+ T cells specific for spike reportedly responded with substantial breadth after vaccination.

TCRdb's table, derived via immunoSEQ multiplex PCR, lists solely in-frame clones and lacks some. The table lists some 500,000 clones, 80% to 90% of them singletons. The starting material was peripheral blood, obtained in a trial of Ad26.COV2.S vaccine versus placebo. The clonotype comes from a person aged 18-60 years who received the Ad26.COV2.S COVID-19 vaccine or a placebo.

The CDR3 reads CATSNGARNSPLHF. For the CDR3, the DNA is TGCGCCACCAGTAACGGAGCTAGAAATTCACCCCTCCACTTT. The chain carries TRBV10-1 and TRBJ1-6; D unresolved. The CDR3 sequence is 14 residues long. The germline V gene has CDR1 WNHNN and CDR2 SYGVQD (reference sequence).